What follows are 7 T cell receptor beta chains derived from one specimen sequenced in a study of identical twins. TCRdb reprocessed the 5' RACE reads via MiXCR and lists one record per CDR3 protein. The data contain 1.5 million to 2 million distinct CDR3 sequences, 25% to 35% of them singletons. Sequenced material: cord blood. All receptors come from a newborn girl in good health.

This clonotype has just a few counts. The chain carries TRBV7-2 and TRBJ2-4, with a tentative D call TRBD2 (6 bases). CDR1 SGHTA and CDR2 FQGNSA come from the germline V gene. This CDR3 comprises 15 residues. The V end was cut by 6 bases, the J end by 0 bases, with 12 bases between. The CDR3 DNA follows: TGTGCCAGCAGGCGGGACTCCCTAGCCAAAAACATTCAGTACTTC. Translated: CASRRDSLAKNIQYF.

This chain uses TRBV2 with TRBJ2-1; weak D call: TRBD2 (6 bases). Trimming took off 10 bases at V and 11 bases at J, with 12 bases between the two ends. Germline CDR1 is SNHLY and CDR2 is FYNNEI. The CDR3 loop spans 10 amino acids. CDR3: CATRREQQFF. Here the CDR3 DNA reads TGTGCCACTAGGCGGGAACAGCAGTTCTTC.

V and J are TRBV19 and TRBJ1-2, with D hard to call. The CDR3 covers 11 residues. Trimming cost V 11 bases and J 6 bases, with 13 bases left between them. The germline V gene has CDR1 LNHDA and CDR2 SQIVND (reference sequence). This CDR3 is CAPERVNGYTF. CDR3 DNA sequence: TGTGCCCCCGAGAGGGTCAATGGCTACACCTTC. Based on the CDR3 plus reference TRBV19 and TRBJ1-2, the full variable domain is DGGITQSPKYLFRKEGQNVTLSCEQNLNHDAMYWYRQDPGQGLRLIYYSQIVNDFQKGDIAEGYSVSREKKESFPLTVTSAQKNPTAFYLCAPERVNGYTFGSGTRLTVV.

The table lists this clonotype with many counts. This chain links TRBV28 with TRBJ2-7, with TRBD2 matching over 9 bases. J was trimmed by 2 bases and V by 1 base; bases with no gene match: 3. This CDR3 comprises 15 residues. The germline V gene encodes CDR1 MDHEN and CDR2 SYDVKM. The CDR3 loop reads CASSLSTSGTYEQYF. CDR3 coding DNA: TGTGCCAGCAGTTTATCGACTAGCGGTACCTACGAGCAGTACTTC. The variable domain in full, with the rest retrieved from reference TRBV28 and TRBJ2-7, is DVKVTQSSRYLVKRTGEKVFLECVQDMDHENMFWYRQDPGLGLRLIYFSYDVKMKEKGDIPEGYSVSREKKERFSLILESASTNQTSMYLCASSLSTSGTYEQYFGPGTRLTVT.

This clonotype was counted between two and nine times. This rearrangement joins TRBV12-3 or TRBV12-4 to TRBJ2-3; no clear D gene. V lost 6 bases and J 2 bases, leaving 12 bases between the germline ends. The CDR3 is 14 residues long. CDR3 protein: CASSRQATTDTQYF. The CDR3 nucleotides are TGTGCCAGCAGCCGCCAAGCCACCACAGATACGCAGTATTTT.

This clonotype was detected a few times. This chain joins TRBV2 and TRBJ2-3; 9 nucleotides align to TRBD2. Per the germline V gene, CDR1 is SNHLY and CDR2 is FYNNEI. The CDR3 runs to 13 residues. Trimming at V came to 3 bases and at J to 6 bases, leaving 1 base not matched to a gene. The CDR3 coding sequence is TGTGCCAGCAGTGAGCGGGGGGGGGATACGCAGTATTTT. The encoded protein is CASSERGGDTQYF.

This clonotype was detected ten times or more. This chain joins TRBV5-1 and TRBJ2-5, with D maybe TRBD1 (5 bases). The CDR3 extends over 13 amino acids. The ends were cut back, 2 bases at V and 4 bases at J, with 9 bases in the middle. CDR1 and CDR2 (germline): SGHRS, YFSETQ. This CDR3 reads CASSLGVGETQYF. The CDR3 coding sequence is TGCGCCAGCAGCTTAGGGGTAGGAGAGACCCAGTACTTC.